The rows below give T cell receptor beta chains drawn from one sample of a study of OX40 agonist ivuxolimab in advanced cancers. Only in-frame clones appear in the TCRdb table, and some are missing; sequencing was by immunoSEQ multiplex PCR. The data show about 58,000 clones, around four fifths seen once. This specimen was CD4+ or CD8+ T cells sorted from blood, taken in a trial of the OX40 agonist ivuxolimab. The receptors derive from an adult with an advanced solid tumor such as melanoma, head and neck, liver or kidney cancer. The CDR3 runs from the conserved cysteine through the conserved F or W. The D gene is left open where the match is weak. The size field is filled for only some rows; it gives once, few, many or a size class.

abundance: once
d_gene: -
v_gene: TRBV7-8
j_gene: TRBJ2-6
CDR3nt: TGTGCCAGCAGCTTAGTCCCGGGGGCGGACGGGGCCAACGTCCTGACTTTC
CDR3aa: CASSLVPGADGANVLTF

abundance: -
d_gene: -
v_gene: TRBV5-4
j_gene: TRBJ2-5
CDR3nt: TGTGCCAGCAGCTTTAGGGGGTCGCAAGAGACCCAGTACTTC
CDR3aa: CASSFRGSQETQYF

abundance: -
d_gene: -
v_gene: TRBV27
j_gene: TRBJ2-1
CDR3nt: TGTGCCAGCAGTGCCGACAGCCAAAACTACAATGAGCAGTTCTTC
CDR3aa: CASSADSQNYNEQFF

abundance: -
d_gene: -
v_gene: TRBV21-1
j_gene: TRBJ2-7
CDR3nt: TGTGCCAGCAGCTACAGGGGAGAGGCATACGAGCAGTACTTC
CDR3aa: CASSYRGEAYEQYF

abundance: -
d_gene: -
v_gene: TRBV7-2
j_gene: TRBJ1-5
CDR3nt: TGTGCCAGCAGCCCTCAGACAGGTCCAAGGCCCCAGCATTTT
CDR3aa: CASSPQTGPRPQHF

abundance: -
d_gene: TRBD1
v_gene: TRBV2
j_gene: TRBJ2-7
CDR3nt: TGTGCCAGCAGTCCCGACAGGGGGGCCTACGAGCAGTACTTC
CDR3aa: CASSPDRGAYEQYF

abundance: -
d_gene: TRBD2
v_gene: TRBV5-4
j_gene: TRBJ2-7
CDR3nt: TGTGCCAGCAGCTCCCCACTAGCGGGGGGTTACGAGCAGTACTTC
CDR3aa: CASSSPLAGGYEQYF

abundance: medium-sized
d_gene: TRBD1
v_gene: TRBV2
j_gene: TRBJ1-5
CDR3nt: TGTGCCAGCAGTGAGTGGGCCCGACAGGGAAGGAGCAATCAGCCCCAGCATTTT
CDR3aa: CASSEWARQGRSNQPQHF

abundance: -
d_gene: -
v_gene: TRBV7-9
j_gene: TRBJ1-4
CDR3nt: TGTGCCAGCAGCCCTCGACCCAGGGTGAGCGAAAAACTGTTTTTT
CDR3aa: CASSPRPRVSEKLFF

abundance: -
d_gene: -
v_gene: TRBV28
j_gene: TRBJ2-5
CDR3nt: TGTGCCAGCAGTTTAGGGGCGGCAGAGACCCAGTACTTC
CDR3aa: CASSLGAAETQYF